This TCR beta chain was recovered during a study of T cell responses to AZD1222 COVID-19 vaccine. Study results and limitations: The study sampled repertoires only after the peak T cell response.

Sequencing used immunoSEQ multiplex PCR; TCRdb keeps in-frame clones, though not all of them. This table holds under 150,000 clones, 90% found once. Trimming pared 4 bases from V and 0 bases from J, leaving 7 bases between. The CDR3 runs 14 residues. Germline CDR1 reads KGHSH; CDR2 reads LQKENI. Comment on this clone: What it binds is unknown.

The rearrangement uses TRBV18 and TRBJ1-3; tentatively, D is TRBD1 (6 bases). The starting material was peripheral blood, obtained 28 days after the second AZD1222 dose. The source is an adult who received the AZD1222 COVID-19 vaccine. The DNA of the CDR3 is TGTGCCAGCTCACAAGGGGGCTCTGGAAACACCATATATTTT. Its protein is CASSQGGSGNTIYF.